This TCR beta chain is drawn from a study of T cell responses to AZD1222 COVID-19 vaccine. Overall study results and limits: Spike-specific TCR repertoires showed rising breadth and depth after two AZD1222 doses. Donors were largely white British and mainly female; clonal diversity was possibly underestimated. Sampled repertoires all dated from after the peak T cell response.

With regard to this clone: Its antigen is not identified.

This table comes from immunoSEQ multiplex PCR, and its TCRdb copy is limited to in-frame clones, with some not included. The repertoire consists of 250,000 to 300,000 clones, with 85% to 95% occurring once and the leading ten covering 0.55%. The V end lost 1 base, the J end lost 3 bases, and 5 bases lay between the germline ends. CDR3 size: 13 residues. Germline CDR1 KGHDR, CDR2 SFDVKD. The gene calls are TRBV24-1 and TRBJ1-2; D uncertain. The sequences come from peripheral blood, collected 28 days after the second AZD1222 dose. This TCR came from an adult who received the AZD1222 COVID-19 vaccine. The CDR3, as DNA: TGTGCCACCAGTGATTTCGGGTACTATGGCTACACCTTC. Amino acids: CATSDFGYYGYTF.